The rows below give T cell receptor beta chains drawn from one sample of a study of blood T cells in healthy people across ages. TCRdb reprocessed the 5' RACE reads with MiXCR, giving one entry per CDR3 protein. The profile covers fewer than 700,000 distinct CDR3 sequences, with around two fifths appearing a single time and about 32% taken by the ten largest. Material for sequencing was blood. Receptor source: a man older than 75 in good health. Each CDR3 is given with its conserved first and last residue. D genes are given only for firm matches. Size is omitted from some rows. Given values are once, few, many or a class for expanded clones.

v_gene	abundance	d_gene	j_gene	CDR3aa	CDR3nt
TRBV29-1	NA	NA	TRBJ2-5	CSVGLWGETQYF	TGCAGCGTGGGACTGTGGGGGGAGACCCAGTACTTC
TRBV7-2	NA	TRBD2	TRBJ2-7	CASSLAVAGSRETRYF	TGTGCCAGCAGCTTAGCGGTAGCGGGGAGTAGAGAGACCCGGTACTTC
TRBV4-1	NA	TRBD2	TRBJ2-2	CASSFRGLAGTGELFF	TGCGCCAGCAGCTTTAGAGGACTAGCGGGAACCGGGGAGCTGTTTTTT
TRBV30	NA	NA	TRBJ1-5	CAWKTFDQPQHF	TGTGCCTGGAAAACCTTCGATCAGCCCCAGCATTTT
TRBV28	NA	NA	TRBJ2-5	CVSRSSETQYF	TGTGTCAGCAGGTCTTCAGAGACCCAGTACTTC
TRBV20-1	NA	TRBD1	TRBJ2-1	CSARAQDREFYNEQFF	TGCAGTGCTAGGGCTCAAGACAGGGAATTCTACAATGAGCAGTTCTTC
TRBV29-1	many	NA	TRBJ2-7	CSVRSLGGGKYF	TGCAGCGTCAGGAGTCTCGGGGGCGGGAAGTACTTC
TRBV20-1	few	NA	TRBJ1-1	CSAIQVPEAFF	TGCAGTGCTATCCAGGTACCTGAAGCTTTCTTT
TRBV9	NA	TRBD2	TRBJ2-3	CASSVAAGGVTDTQYF	TGTGCCAGCAGCGTAGCAGCGGGGGGCGTCACAGATACGCAGTATTTT
TRBV28	NA	NA	TRBJ2-7	CASNSRGHEQYF	TGTGCCAGCAACTCCAGGGGCCACGAGCAGTACTTC
TRBV28	NA	NA	TRBJ2-1	CASTSFVVNEQFF	TGTGCCAGCACCTCCTTTGTGGTCAATGAGCAGTTCTTC
TRBV12-3/TRBV12-4	NA	TRBD1	TRBJ1-5	CANSLPESGQGHQPQHF	TGTGCCAACAGCCTCCCCGAAAGTGGACAGGGCCACCAGCCCCAGCATTTT
TRBV6-2/TRBV6-3	few	NA	TRBJ2-6	CASSYRRDIGSGANVLTF	TGTGCCAGCAGTTACCGCCGGGACATCGGCTCTGGGGCCAACGTCCTGACTTTC
TRBV2	NA	NA	TRBJ2-7	CASRRQAYEQYF	TGTGCCAGCAGGAGGCAAGCCTACGAGCAGTACTTC
TRBV6-2/TRBV6-3	NA	NA	TRBJ1-1	CASRGGWTEAFF	TGTGCCAGCAGAGGGGGGTGGACTGAAGCTTTCTTT
TRBV20-1	NA	NA	TRBJ1-5	CSARPGQGGNQPQHF	TGCAGTGCTAGGCCTGGGCAGGGCGGCAATCAGCCCCAGCATTTT
TRBV12-3/TRBV12-4	NA	TRBD1	TRBJ2-7	CASRPDRGRGEQYF	TGTGCCAGCAGACCCGACAGGGGCCGAGGCGAGCAGTACTTC
TRBV6-1	NA	NA	TRBJ1-1	CASSDQTMNTEAFF	TGTGCCAGCAGTGATCAGACAATGAACACTGAAGCTTTCTTT
TRBV7-2	few	TRBD2	TRBJ2-5	CASSRTSGSPQETQYF	TGTGCCAGCAGCCGCACTAGCGGGAGTCCGCAAGAGACCCAGTACTTC
TRBV6-2/TRBV6-3	few	NA	TRBJ2-1	CASRRLGGAQPNEQFF	TGTGCCAGCAGACGCTTGGGGGGGGCGCAGCCCAATGAGCAGTTCTTC
TRBV6-2/TRBV6-3	few	TRBD2	TRBJ2-3	CASNNPSGGTDTQYF	TGTGCCAGCAACAATCCTAGCGGGGGCACAGATACGCAGTATTTT
TRBV20-1	NA	TRBD2	TRBJ2-5	CSAQIAGYQETQYF	TGCAGTGCCCAGATAGCGGGGTACCAAGAGACCCAGTACTTC
TRBV4-1	NA	NA	TRBJ2-1	CASSPASGQTYNEQFF	TGCGCCAGCAGCCCTGCGTCCGGGCAAACCTACAATGAGCAGTTCTTC
TRBV11-2	NA	NA	TRBJ2-7	CASSSASLSSYEQYF	TGTGCCAGCAGCTCCGCCTCCCTAAGCTCCTACGAGCAGTACTTC
TRBV7-3	many	TRBD1	TRBJ2-7	CASSPTGGGEQYF	TGTGCCAGCAGCCCGACAGGGGGGGGCGAGCAGTACTTC
TRBV7-2	NA	TRBD1	TRBJ2-1	CASISPGQGARNEQFF	TGTGCCAGCATATCTCCGGGACAGGGGGCTCGGAATGAGCAGTTCTTC
TRBV20-1	NA	NA	TRBJ1-2	CSASEQVNYGYTF	TGCAGTGCTAGCGAACAGGTGAACTATGGCTACACCTTC
TRBV20-1	NA	TRBD2	TRBJ2-1	CSASLAGPYNEQFF	TGCAGTGCTAGCTTAGCGGGACCTTACAATGAGCAGTTCTTC
TRBV4-3	NA	NA	TRBJ2-1	CASSSSRGNSYNEQFF	TGCGCCAGCAGCTCAAGTCGGGGGAACTCCTACAATGAGCAGTTCTTC
TRBV6-2/TRBV6-3	NA	TRBD1	TRBJ2-1	CASSSHSTGGRDLFF	TGTGCCAGCAGTTCCCATTCCACAGGGGGCAGAGATTTGTTCTTC
TRBV5-6	NA	NA	TRBJ1-1	CASSLEVYTEAFF	TGTGCCAGCAGCTTGGAGGTGTACACTGAAGCTTTCTTT
TRBV11-2	NA	TRBD1	TRBJ2-3	CASSKGGQDTDTQYF	TGTGCCAGCAGCAAAGGGGGACAGGACACAGATACGCAGTATTTT
TRBV28	NA	NA	TRBJ2-1	CASTTMGEQFF	TGTGCCAGCACAACCATGGGTGAGCAGTTCTTC
TRBV3-1	NA	NA	TRBJ1-2	CASSQELVRDDYGYTF	TGTGCCAGCAGCCAAGAGCTGGTCAGGGATGACTATGGCTACACCTTC
TRBV12-3/TRBV12-4	NA	NA	TRBJ1-6	CASSARGGSPLHF	TGTGCCAGCAGTGCTCGGGGTGGTTCACCCCTCCACTTT
TRBV5-1	few	TRBD2	TRBJ2-5	CASSRGLAGGVETQYF	TGCGCCAGCAGCCGCGGACTAGCGGGAGGGGTGGAGACCCAGTACTTC
TRBV29-1	NA	NA	TRBJ2-3	CSVGGSSTDTQYF	TGCAGCGTTGGGGGGTCCAGCACAGATACGCAGTATTTT
TRBV5-1	NA	TRBD2	TRBJ2-1	CASSHGTSVSSYNEQFF	TGCGCCAGCAGCCACGGGACTAGCGTAAGCTCCTACAATGAGCAGTTCTTC
TRBV14	NA	NA	TRBJ2-3	CASSQTWTASTDTQYF	TGTGCCAGCAGCCAAACCTGGACAGCTAGCACAGATACGCAGTATTTT
TRBV18	NA	TRBD1	TRBJ2-3	CASSGRQGSTDTQYF	TGTGCCAGCTCAGGGAGACAGGGAAGCACAGATACGCAGTATTTT
TRBV9	few	NA	TRBJ2-3	CASSWISSTDTQYF	TGTGCCAGCAGCTGGATATCTAGCACAGATACGCAGTATTTT
TRBV27	NA	NA	TRBJ2-3	CASRMWASSTDTQYF	TGTGCCAGCAGGATGTGGGCTAGCTCCACAGATACGCAGTATTTT
TRBV5-1	NA	NA	TRBJ2-7	CASSSSHTLQASYEQYF	TGCGCCAGCAGCTCATCACATACTTTACAGGCTAGCTACGAGCAGTACTTC
TRBV7-9	NA	NA	TRBJ2-7	CASSLGLPDYEQYF	TGTGCCAGCAGCTTAGGGCTCCCCGACTACGAGCAGTACTTC
TRBV28	NA	TRBD2	TRBJ2-7	CASSSGGAEGEQYF	TGTGCCAGCAGCTCCGGGGGGGCGGAGGGCGAGCAGTACTTC
TRBV15	few	TRBD2	TRBJ2-5	CATRGAGGYRNEQYF	TGTGCCACCAGAGGGGCGGGAGGATATCGGAATGAGCAGTACTTC
TRBV6-2/TRBV6-3	few	TRBD2	TRBJ2-1	CASNRLAGDNEQFF	TGTGCCAGCAACAGACTAGCGGGAGACAATGAGCAGTTCTTC
TRBV7-9	NA	TRBD2	TRBJ2-3	CASSLVSGRTDTQYF	TGTGCCAGCAGCTTAGTTAGCGGGAGAACAGATACGCAGTATTTT
TRBV29-1	NA	TRBD1	TRBJ2-7	CSVLAGTGAYEQYF	TGCAGCGTCTTGGCCGGGACAGGGGCATACGAGCAGTACTTC
TRBV7-2	few	NA	TRBJ1-5	CASSPAGNQPQHF	TGTGCCAGCAGTCCGGCGGGGAATCAGCCCCAGCATTTT
TRBV12-3/TRBV12-4	many	TRBD1	TRBJ2-3	CASSLSGQGFNTQYF	TGTGCCAGCAGTTTATCGGGACAGGGTTTTAATACGCAGTATTTT
TRBV20-1	few	NA	TRBJ2-5	CSARGSRGGGETQYF	TGCAGTGCTAGGGGAAGCCGGGGCGGCGGGGAGACCCAGTACTTC
TRBV12-3/TRBV12-4	few	TRBD2	TRBJ2-7	CASSYTSGSFYEQYF	TGTGCCAGCAGCTATACTAGCGGGAGTTTCTACGAGCAGTACTTC
TRBV7-9	few	NA	TRBJ1-2	CASSLTPISYGYTF	TGTGCCAGCAGCTTAACGCCCATAAGCTATGGCTACACCTTC
TRBV13	few	TRBD2	TRBJ2-7	CASSLGTSGGSSYEQYF	TGTGCCAGCAGCTTAGGGACTAGCGGGGGTAGCTCCTACGAGCAGTACTTC
TRBV7-2	few	TRBD2	TRBJ2-3	CASRRGGGSDTQYF	TGTGCCAGCAGGCGGGGGGGAGGTTCAGATACGCAGTATTTT
TRBV6-6	NA	NA	TRBJ2-7	CASSTDEGTPLYEQYF	TGTGCCAGCAGTACGGACGAAGGGACCCCTCTATATGAGCAGTACTTC
TRBV20-1	NA	NA	TRBJ2-3	CSARDVGKGTDTQYF	TGCAGTGCTAGAGATGTAGGGAAGGGCACAGATACGCAGTATTTT
TRBV2	few	NA	TRBJ2-1	CASSDLTPTGFNEQFF	TGTGCCAGCAGTGACCTCACCCCGACAGGTTTTAATGAGCAGTTCTTC
TRBV7-8	few	TRBD2	TRBJ2-1	CASSQGRASGNNEQFF	TGTGCCAGCAGCCAAGGAAGGGCTAGCGGGAATAATGAGCAGTTCTTC